Following are 30 T cell receptor beta chains from one sample sequenced in a study of neoadjuvant nivolumab and ipilimumab in lung cancer. The protocol was immunoSEQ multiplex PCR, while the TCRdb copy is restricted to in-frame clones and leaves out a portion. The table includes about 17,000 clones, roughly four fifths detected once. This specimen was tumor tissue, taken after neoadjuvant nivolumab, alone or with ipilimumab, at or shortly before surgery. The receptors were gathered from an adult with non-small cell lung cancer.

This chain joins TRBV6-5 and TRBJ2-1; D call uncertain. Germline V gene sequence: CDR1 MNHEY, CDR2 SVGAGI. The CDR3 is 15 residues long. Trimming took 2 bases from V and 2 from J, leaving 10 bases between them. The CDR3 DNA reads as TGTGCCAGCAGTTACGAAGGTAACACCTACAATGAGCAGTTCTTC. Translation gives CASSYEGNTYNEQFF.

The rearrangement joins TRBV11-1 to TRBJ1-1; TRBD1 agrees at 10 bases. Looked up from germline, CDR1 is SGHAT and CDR2 is FQDESV (reference sequence). This CDR3 has 17 amino acids. V was clipped by 2 bases and J by 6 bases; unmatched bases: 12. CDR3 sequence: CASSLFLGQGEGAEAFF. CDR3 nucleotide sequence: TGTGCCAGCAGCTTATTTCTCGGACAGGGGGAAGGAGCTGAAGCTTTCTTT.

This CDR3 is CASSIGSNQPQHF. The CDR3 DNA reads as TGTGCCAGCAGTATTGGAAGCAATCAGCCCCAGCATTTT. This chain connects TRBV6-1 to TRBJ1-5; D ambiguous. The CDR3 runs to 13 residues. V lost 5 bases, J lost 1 base, and 6 bases lay in between. Germline CDR1 is MNHNS and CDR2 is SASEGT.

This chain connects TRBV15 to TRBJ2-1, with D maybe TRBD1 (5 bases). This CDR3 contains 13 residues. Trimming removed 0 bases at V and 7 bases at J, with 7 bases between. CDR1 LNHNV and CDR2 YYDKDF come from the germline V gene (reference sequence). The CDR3 sequence is CATSRDRVNEQFF. The CDR3 region has the DNA TGTGCCACCAGCAGAGACAGGGTTAATGAGCAGTTCTTC. Looking up the rest from reference TRBV15 and TRBJ2-1 gives the full variable domain: DAMVIQNPRYQVTQFGKPVTLSCSQTLNHNVMYWYQQKSSQAPKLLFHYYDKDFNNEADTPDNFQSRRPNTSFCFLDIRSPGLGDTAMYLCATSRDRVNEQFFGPGTRLTVL.

The chain carries TRBV5-4 and TRBJ2-6; no clear D. V lost 4 bases and J lost 0, with 8 bases in between. In germline, CDR1 is SGHNT, CDR2 YYREEE (reference sequence). This CDR3 has 15 residues. As DNA, the CDR3 is TGTGCCAGCAGCCCGGACCTCTCTGGGGCCAACGTCCTGACTTTC. Translating it yields CASSPDLSGANVLTF.

The J gene is TRBJ1-6, the V gene TRBV11-3; D perhaps matches TRBD1 (6 bases). The CDR3 sequence is 13 residues long. From germline, CDR1 is SGHNT and CDR2 YENEEA. Trimming shortened V by 4 bases and J by 8 bases, and 9 bases separated the two germline ends. CDR3 protein: CASSYRTDSPLHF. The CDR3 nucleotides read TGTGCCAGCAGCTATCGGACAGATTCACCCCTCCACTTT.

This chain links TRBV20-1 with TRBJ1-1; 7 bases match TRBD1. The CDR3 is made up of 11 amino acids. In germline, CDR1 is DFQATT, CDR2 SNEGSKA (reference sequence). Trimming cost V 6 bases and J 9 bases; bases outside gene matches: 7. CDR3 nucleotide sequence: TGCAGTGCCACCCGGACAGGCCAAGCTTTCTTT. The encoded protein is CSATRTGQAFF.

This clone appeared a single time. The genes are TRBV4-3 and TRBJ2-2; tentative D call: TRBD2 (6 bases). Germline-derived CDR1 and CDR2 are LGHNA and YSLEER. The CDR3 has 14 residues. Trimming cost V 4 bases and J 8 bases, with 14 bases left between them. This CDR3 reads CASSPGLPVGELFF. The CDR3 coding sequence is TGCGCCAGCAGCCCGGGACTTCCAGTAGGGGAGCTGTTTTTT.

The chain links TRBV6-1 to TRBJ2-2; 11 bases are a match to TRBD1. This CDR3 contains 16 residues. CDR1 MNHNS and CDR2 SASEGT come from the germline V gene. The V segment lost 4 bases and the J segment 9 bases; nucleotides outside the gene matches: 10. The CDR3 DNA reads as TGTGCCAGCAGTGCCCGGACCGGGACAGGGGGTCGGGAGCTGTTTTTT. Its protein is CASSARTGTGGRELFF.

The V gene is TRBV18, the J gene TRBJ2-5; D is undetermined. The CDR3 runs to 14 residues. CDR1 and CDR2 from the germline V gene are KGHSH and LQKENI. V was cut by 5 bases and J by 1 base, with 11 bases left in between. The chain's CDR3 is CASSSTTGQETQYF. The CDR3, as DNA: TGTGCCAGCTCATCAACTACTGGCCAAGAGACCCAGTACTTC.

The chain links TRBV7-2 to TRBJ2-5; 8 nucleotides match TRBD2. V lost 5 bases, J lost 5 bases, and 10 bases stayed unmatched. The CDR3 length is 15 residues. CDR1 is SGHTA, CDR2 FQGNSA, per germline. CDR3 coding DNA: TGTGCCAGCAGCCCGAGGACTAGCAGCCGTGAGACCCAGTACTTC. Protein product: CASSPRTSSRETQYF.

V and J are TRBV2 and TRBJ1-2; no definite D call. Trimming pared 4 bases from V and 4 bases from J, leaving 10 bases between. The length of the CDR3 is 13 residues. Germline V gene lookup returns CDR1 SNHLY and CDR2 FYNNEI. CDR3 coding DNA: TGTGCCAGCAGTGTTCCTCGCTTCTATGGCTACACCTTC. As protein: CASSVPRFYGYTF.

This clone is termed medium-sized (0.01 to 0.1%). V and J are TRBV7-2 and TRBJ2-7; D may correspond to TRBD1 or TRBD2 (5 bases each). Germline V gene data show CDR1 as SGHTA and CDR2 as FQGNSA. V was trimmed by 8 bases and J by 2 bases, leaving 10 bases between them. The CDR3 loop spans 12 amino acids. DNA for the CDR3: TGTGCCAGCGCTGTGGGGGCCTACGAGCAGTACTTC. It specifies CASAVGAYEQYF.

The V gene is TRBV4-1, the J gene TRBJ2-1, with 9 nucleotides matching TRBD2. This CDR3 comprises 16 residues. Germline V gene data show CDR1 as MGHRA and CDR2 as YSYEKL. V lost 1 base, J lost 7 bases, and 8 bases stayed unmatched. The CDR3 DNA is TGCGCCAGCAGCCAAGTCATGCTAGCGGGGTTAAATGAGCAGTTCTTC. Translated, it gives CASSQVMLAGLNEQFF.

This clone was detected a few times. V gene TRBV29-1 combines with J gene TRBJ1-1, with D possibly TRBD1 on 6 matching bases. The V end lost 4 bases, the J end lost 9 bases, and 15 bases lay between the germline ends. This CDR3 contains 12 residues. CDR1 SQVTM and CDR2 ANQGSEA come from the germline V gene. CDR3 loop: CSVGGGGQKAFF. The CDR3 DNA reads as TGCAGCGTTGGGGGAGGTGGACAGAAAGCTTTCTTT.

The chain joins TRBV29-1 to TRBJ2-1; no definite D call. Germline V gene data show CDR1 as SQVTM and CDR2 as ANQGSEA. The CDR3 is made up of 15 amino acids. Deletions cut 3 bases from V and 0 bases from J, with 12 bases between. The CDR3 here is CSVEPATFSYNEQFF. Here the CDR3 DNA reads TGCAGCGTTGAGCCGGCTACATTCTCCTACAATGAGCAGTTCTTC.

The rearrangement links TRBV5-1 to TRBJ2-3, with TRBD1 matching over 8 bases. The germline V gene encodes CDR1 SGHRS and CDR2 YFSETQ. Trimming cost V 0 bases and J 2 bases; bases outside gene matches: 2. CDR3 length equals 15 residues. The CDR3 DNA sequence: TGCGCCAGCAGCTTGGAGGGACAGGACACAGATACGCAGTATTTT. This translates into CASSLEGQDTDTQYF.

This clone has a handful of counts. The rearrangement joins TRBV30 to TRBJ1-6; the D gene is possibly TRBD1 (6 bases). The CDR3 runs to 13 residues. Germline V gene lookup returns CDR1 GTSNPN and CDR2 SVGIG (reference sequence). Trimming cost V 4 bases and J 6 bases, with 10 bases left between them. The CDR3: CAWTGHFNSPLHF. CDR3 coding DNA: TGTGCCTGGACGGGACACTTTAATTCACCCCTCCACTTT.

This chain joins TRBV15 and TRBJ2-3, with 7 bases fitting TRBD2. After removal of 1 base from V and 1 base from J, the junction contained 2 bases not matched to a gene. Per germline, CDR1 LNHNV and CDR2 YYDKDF (reference sequence). CDR3 length equals 15 residues. CDR3: CATSRVSGGTDTQYF. In DNA form, the CDR3 reads TGTGCCACCAGCAGAGTGAGCGGGGGCACAGATACGCAGTATTTT.

J is TRBJ1-2 and V is TRBV6-4; weak D call: TRBD1 (5 bases). Germline V gene sequence: CDR1 MRHNA, CDR2 SNTAGT. The CDR3 has 16 amino acids. V was clipped by 2 bases and J by 0 bases, with 13 bases between them. CDR3 sequence: CASSDNRDGANYGYTF. The CDR3 region has the DNA TGTGCCAGCAGTGACAACCGGGACGGAGCTAACTATGGCTACACCTTC.

The chain is built from TRBV2 and TRBJ2-5; 9 positions match TRBD1. V was pared by 3 bases and J by 5 bases, with 16 bases of the junction left unmatched. The CDR3 is 18 residues long. CDR1 is SNHLY and CDR2 is FYNNEI in the germline V gene. The CDR3 coding sequence is TGTGCCAGCAGTGACCGCCGGGCGGGACAGGGCCACGAGGAGACCCAGTACTTC. Translated, it gives CASSDRRAGQGHEETQYF.

CDR3 region: CASSLVGGRGRGNTIYF. CDR3 nucleotides: TGTGCCAGCAGCTTAGTGGGGGGCAGGGGCCGTGGAAACACCATATATTTT. The rearrangement links TRBV7-8 to TRBJ1-3, with D tentatively TRBD1 (6 bases). Germline assignment: CDR1 SGHVS and CDR2 FQNEAQ. Trimming stripped 1 base from V and 3 bases from J, with 16 bases between. The CDR3 has 17 residues.

This clone was recorded once. V usage is TRBV7-2 and J usage is TRBJ2-1; D is possibly TRBD2 (6 bases). The germline CDR1 and CDR2 sequences are SGHTA and FQGNSA. Between the trimmed V and J ends, which lost 2 bases and 10 bases, there was a span of 15 bases. The length of the CDR3 is 14 residues. This CDR3 reads CASSLRDTGDEQFF. In DNA form, the CDR3 reads TGTGCCAGCAGCTTACGGGATACGGGGGACGAGCAGTTCTTC. The complete variable domain, with remaining parts taken from reference TRBV7-2 and TRBJ2-1, reads GAGVSQSPSNKVTEKGKDVELRCDPISGHTALYWYRQSLGQGLEFLIYFQGNSAPDKSGLPSDRFSAERTGGSVSTLTIQRTQQEDSAVYLCASSLRDTGDEQFFGPGTRLTVL.

This rearrangement joins TRBV5-1 to TRBJ1-3, with unresolved D. Trimming cost V 3 bases and J 1 base, with 14 bases left between them. The CDR3 length is 16 residues. CDR1 SGHRS and CDR2 YFSETQ come from the germline V gene. CDR3 bases: TGCGCCAGCAGCTCAGACCCCGTTGGGTCTGGAAACACCATATATTTT. This encodes CASSSDPVGSGNTIYF.

The CDR3 DNA is TGTGCCAGCATCGCCCGGACGGGAACTAATGAAAAACTGTTTTTT. Translation gives CASIARTGTNEKLFF. V and J are TRBV6-1 and TRBJ1-4; D is unclear. Germline assignment: CDR1 MNHNS and CDR2 SASEGT. The CDR3 spans 15 residues. Between the trimmed V and J ends, which lost 7 bases and 1 base, there was a span of 13 bases.

The chain carries TRBV7-8 and TRBJ2-1; D may be TRBD1 or TRBD2 (6 bases each). The CDR3 extends over 14 amino acids. The V and J ends lost 1 base and 9 bases respectively, with 13 bases between them. The germline V gene has CDR1 SGHVS and CDR2 FQNEAQ. CDR3: CASSLGPGGGEQFF. CDR3 DNA sequence: TGTGCCAGCAGCTTAGGGCCTGGAGGGGGTGAGCAGTTCTTC.

The V call is TRBV2, the J call TRBJ1-5; weak D call: TRBD1 (5 bases). The V end was cut by 5 bases, the J end by 6 bases, with 11 bases between. The CDR3 contains 13 residues. Germline-derived CDR1 and CDR2 are SNHLY and FYNNEI. CDR3 in amino acids: CASSPTGGQPQHF. The CDR3 nucleotides are TGTGCCAGCAGTCCTACGGGGGGTCAGCCCCAGCATTTT.

The chain joins TRBV15 to TRBJ1-6, with 7 bases matching TRBD1. The V segment lost 0 bases and the J segment 7 bases; nucleotides outside the gene matches: 6. The germline gives CDR1 LNHNV, CDR2 YYDKDF (reference sequence). CDR3 size: 16 residues. As DNA, the CDR3 is TGTGCCACCAGCAGAGATCGGGACAGTAACAATTCACCCCTCCACTTT. Translating gives CATSRDRDSNNSPLHF.

There are a few counts of this clone. The same CDR3 arises from other DNA sequences in this sample as well. V gene TRBV7-9 combines with J gene TRBJ2-7; D unresolved. Germline loops: CDR1 SEHNR, CDR2 FQNEAQ (reference sequence). The CDR3 covers 12 residues. The ends were cut back, 4 bases at V and 4 bases at J, with 8 bases in the middle. The CDR3 loop is CASSSQGYEQYF. The CDR3 DNA is TGTGCCAGCAGCTCTCAAGGGTACGAGCAGTACTTC. The full variable domain, in which reference TRBV7-9 and TRBJ2-7 provide the parts outside the CDR3, is DTGVSQNPRHKITKRGQNVTFRCDPISEHNRLYWYRQTLGQGPEFLTYFQNEAQLEKSRLLSDRFSAERPKGSFSTLEIQRTEQGDSAMYLCASSSQGYEQYFGPGTRLTVT.

This chain joins TRBV7-9 and TRBJ1-6; possible D gene TRBD1, 6 bases. Germline lookup yields CDR1 SEHNR and CDR2 FQNEAQ (reference sequence). The CDR3 contains 14 residues. V was clipped by 5 bases and J by 5 bases, with 10 bases between them. CDR3 sequence reads: CASSPSGDNSPLHF. The DNA for the CDR3 is TGTGCCAGCAGCCCCTCAGGGGATAATTCACCCCTCCACTTT.